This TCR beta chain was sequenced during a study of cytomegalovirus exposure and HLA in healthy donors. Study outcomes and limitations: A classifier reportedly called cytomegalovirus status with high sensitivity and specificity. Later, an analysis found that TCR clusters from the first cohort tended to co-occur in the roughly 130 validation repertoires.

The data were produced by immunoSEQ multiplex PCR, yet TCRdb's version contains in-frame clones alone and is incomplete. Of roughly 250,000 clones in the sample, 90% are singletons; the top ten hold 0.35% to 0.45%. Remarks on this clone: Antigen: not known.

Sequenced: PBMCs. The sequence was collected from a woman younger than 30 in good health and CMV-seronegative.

The CDR3 coding sequence is TGTGCCAGCAGTTTTCTAGCGGGGGCACAAGAGACCCAGTACTTC. Amino acids: CASSFLAGAQETQYF. The rearrangement links TRBV27 to TRBJ2-5; 10 nucleotides agree with TRBD2. The CDR3 runs 15 residues. From germline, CDR1 is MNHEY and CDR2 SMNVEV (reference sequence). Trimming cost V 3 bases and J 2 bases; bases outside gene matches: 3.